This entry features one T cell receptor (beta chain) sequence. Its antigen has not been determined. It has no much larger one-base neighbor in the sample; base qualities were not kept. This entry comes from a study of siplizumab effects on memory and regulatory T cells (dated by TCRdb to about 2019). General notes on the study: Across eight responder-stimulator pairs, mixed lymphocyte reactions were run in pairs, about 1 with siplizumab at roughly 0.99 ug/mL and about 1 without drug. The study examined how the anti-CD2 antibody siplizumab affects alloreactive T-cell subsets in allogeneic mixed lymphocyte reactions built from human PBMCs. The full study reports these points: Unstimulated naive T cells appeared more diverse than memory T cells, and naive cells seemed to contribute substantially to the alloresponse. About 80-96% of proliferating CD4+ or CD8+ clones could not be given a naive or memory phenotype. Whether proliferating Tregs from siplizumab cultures actually had suppressive function was not functionally confirmed. The cumulative frequency of alloreactive sequences traceable to unstimulated CD4+ memory T cells was significantly reduced by siplizumab. In reactions with siplizumab, an average of approximately 70% of mappable alloreactive CD4+ clones were Treg-derived, compared with 25% to 30% in control reactions. Because sequences at frequencies below about 10^-5 were poorly captured, only a minor fraction of alloreactive clones could be mapped back to unstimulated subsets.

Library preparation employed the immunoSEQ multiplex PCR assay. Each sample had some 10^5 TCR templates assayed by the deep sequencing platform. Genomic DNA extracted from sorted T cells was used for TCRbeta CDR3 sequencing. Per the authors' processing: The R programming language was used for the clonal analysis of the TCRbeta CDR3 data. Alloreactive CD4+ and CD8+ clones were defined by comparing unstimulated samples with post-reaction CFSE-low samples. Alloreactive CD4+ clones were assigned to regulatory or non-regulatory origin by matching sequences to sorted unstimulated Treg and non-Treg repertoires. The table was pulled from immuneACCESS by TCRdb, which kept in-frame rearrangements only. Such tables lose some clones; where checked, under half of the loss comes from unresolved V genes, and the rest has no known cause. V and J calls plus clone size are reproduced from that table; the DNA served to infer D and trimming. Counted in this sample were under 20,000 clones; roughly 51% of them appeared once. The ten most abundant clones make up roughly 5% of the sample.

V is pared back by 4 bases and J by 4 bases, with 8 bases lying between the germline termini. Taken from cysteine to phenylalanine, the CDR3 has 13 residues. The read is trimmed to its CDR3 DNA, 39 bases read in frame from base 1. The germline V gene encodes CDR1 SGHAT and CDR2 FQNNGV. Cells from the mixed lymphocyte reactions were cocultured for about six days at 37 degrees C. Responder PBMCs were labelled with CFSE, stimulator PBMCs were labelled with Violet Dye, and the two were mixed at a 1:1 ratio. Sorted unstimulated T cells and proliferating T cells recovered from mixed lymphocyte reactions underwent TCRbeta CDR3 sequencing. Fresh whole blood from about ten HLA-typed healthy donors served as the source for isolating PBMCs. Proliferating CFSE-low responder T cells were FACS-sorted after the mixed lymphocyte reaction for TCR sequencing.

The V and J genes are TRBV11-2 and TRBJ1-5; the D gene cannot be named for sure. The TCR was taken from a human donor in good health; the cells came from an allogeneic mixed lymphocyte reaction. The sample was CFSE-low (dividing) CD4+ T cells sorted from an allogeneic mixed lymphocyte reaction. The CDR3 sequence is CASSSRGNQPQHF. The bases are TGTGCCAGCAGCTCCCGGGGAAATCAGCCCCAGCATTTT.